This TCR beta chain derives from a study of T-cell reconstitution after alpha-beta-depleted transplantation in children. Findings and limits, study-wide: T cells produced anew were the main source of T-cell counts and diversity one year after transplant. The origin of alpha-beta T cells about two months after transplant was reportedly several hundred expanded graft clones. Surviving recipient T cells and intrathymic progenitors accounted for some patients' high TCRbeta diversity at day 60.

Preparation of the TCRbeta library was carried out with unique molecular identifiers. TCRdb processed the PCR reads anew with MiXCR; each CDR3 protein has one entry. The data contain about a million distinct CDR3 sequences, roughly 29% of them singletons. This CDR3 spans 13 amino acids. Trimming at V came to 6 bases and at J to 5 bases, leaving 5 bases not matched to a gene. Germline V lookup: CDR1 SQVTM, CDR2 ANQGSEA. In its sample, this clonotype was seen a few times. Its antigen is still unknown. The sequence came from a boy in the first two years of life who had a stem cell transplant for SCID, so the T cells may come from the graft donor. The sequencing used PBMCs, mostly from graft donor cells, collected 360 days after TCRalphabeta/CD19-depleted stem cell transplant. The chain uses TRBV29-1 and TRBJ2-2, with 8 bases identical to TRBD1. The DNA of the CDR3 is TGCAGCGTGATGGACAGGGCTACCGGGGAGCTGTTTTTT. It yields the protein CSVMDRATGELFF.